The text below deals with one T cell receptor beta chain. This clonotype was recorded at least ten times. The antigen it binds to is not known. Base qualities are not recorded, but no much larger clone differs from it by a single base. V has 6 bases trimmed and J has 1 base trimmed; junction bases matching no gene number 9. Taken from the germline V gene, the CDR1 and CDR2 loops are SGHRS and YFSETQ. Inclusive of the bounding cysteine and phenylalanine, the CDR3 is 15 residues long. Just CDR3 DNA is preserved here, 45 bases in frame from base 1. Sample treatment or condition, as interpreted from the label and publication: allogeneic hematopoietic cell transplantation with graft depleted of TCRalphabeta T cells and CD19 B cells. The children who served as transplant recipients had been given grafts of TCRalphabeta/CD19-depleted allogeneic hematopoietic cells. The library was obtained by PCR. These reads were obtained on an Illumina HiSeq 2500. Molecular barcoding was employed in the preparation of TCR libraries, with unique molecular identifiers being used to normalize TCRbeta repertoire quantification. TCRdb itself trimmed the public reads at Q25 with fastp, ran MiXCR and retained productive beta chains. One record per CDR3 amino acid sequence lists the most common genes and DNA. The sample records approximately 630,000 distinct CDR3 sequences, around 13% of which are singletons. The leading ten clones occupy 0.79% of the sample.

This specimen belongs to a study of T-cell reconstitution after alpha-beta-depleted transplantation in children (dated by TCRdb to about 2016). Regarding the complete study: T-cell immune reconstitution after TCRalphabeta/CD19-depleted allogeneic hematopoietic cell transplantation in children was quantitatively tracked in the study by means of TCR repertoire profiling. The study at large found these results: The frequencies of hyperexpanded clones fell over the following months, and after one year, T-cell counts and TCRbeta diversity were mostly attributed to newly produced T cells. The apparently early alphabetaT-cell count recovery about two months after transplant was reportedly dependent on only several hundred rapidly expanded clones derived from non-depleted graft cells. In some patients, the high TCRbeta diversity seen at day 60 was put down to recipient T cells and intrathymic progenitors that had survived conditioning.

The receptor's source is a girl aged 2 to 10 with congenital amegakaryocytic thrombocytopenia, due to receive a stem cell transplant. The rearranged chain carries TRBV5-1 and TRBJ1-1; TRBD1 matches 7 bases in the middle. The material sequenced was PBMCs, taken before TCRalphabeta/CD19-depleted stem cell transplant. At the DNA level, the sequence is TGCGCCAGCACCCTAGCGAGGGGGCAGAACACTGAAGCTTTCTTT. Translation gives CASTLARGQNTEAFF.